This T cell receptor beta chain appears in the sequencing data of a study of blood T cell repertoires in COVID-19. Study-wide background: Collection of acute and convalescent COVID-19 samples took place in the United States, Italy and Spain.

This clone was counted once. V lost 0 bases to trimming and J lost 2 bases, with 10 bases between them. Germline V gene lookup returns CDR1 SGDLS and CDR2 YYNGEE. The CDR3 is made up of 15 amino acids. In the original analysis: Estimation of nucleated cell counts relied on the amplification of reference gene primers. Profiling relied on immunoSEQ multiplex PCR, and the TCRdb table lists in-frame clones only, not all of them. Clonal size and the V and J genes are those of that table, whereas D and trimming came from the DNA. This table has about 100,000 clones, around four fifths appearing once. This chain links TRBV9 with TRBJ2-3; D possibly corresponds to TRBD2 (6 bases). Sequencing used peripheral blood. This TCR came from a man aged 45 to 65 with active or convalescent COVID-19. This CDR3 reads CASSVGTITTDTQYF. The CDR3 DNA follows: TGTGCCAGCAGCGTAGGGACTATTACCACAGATACGCAGTATTTT.